What follows are 16 T cell receptor beta chains derived from one specimen sequenced in a study of blood T cell repertoires in COVID-19. Assay: immunoSEQ multiplex PCR; the TCRdb copy retains only in-frame clones and omits some. The data show 140,000 or so clones, roughly 77% seen once. Sequencing used peripheral blood. The receptors shown here come from a woman aged 70-85 years with COVID-19, enrolled during active disease.

Details on this clone: One end of the junction does not line up with germline, which may come from a read error. The chain links TRBV6-1 to TRBJ2-4; possibly TRBD2 for D (5 bases). The CDR3 is 11 amino acids. Germline CDR1 MNHNS, CDR2 SASEGT. CDR3 DNA sequence: TGTGCCAGCAGTGAACTTTGGACTGTACTTTTC. This encodes CASSELWTVLF.

The chain has TRBV10-1 and TRBJ1-5, with a possible D match to TRBD1 (6 bases). V lost 5 bases and J 0 bases, leaving 11 bases between the germline ends. The CDR3 is 15 amino acids. CDR1 WNHNN and CDR2 SYGVQD come from the germline V gene (reference sequence). The CDR3 is CASSRTVFSNQPQHF. The CDR3, as DNA: TGCGCCAGCAGTCGGACAGTCTTTAGCAATCAGCCCCAGCATTTT.

This chain joins TRBV5-4 and TRBJ1-2; TRBD1 agrees at 8 bases. The CDR3 has 17 amino acids. The V gene's germline CDR1 is SGHNT and CDR2 YYREEE (reference sequence). The J segment lost 5 bases and the V segment lost 4 bases, leaving 16 bases of the junction unmatched. For the CDR3, the DNA is TGTGCCAGCAGCCGGGGACAGGTAGCACGTCCCCCGTATGGCTACACCTTC. It translates to CASSRGQVARPPYGYTF. The full variable domain, with the rest looked up from reference TRBV5-4 and TRBJ1-2, is ETGVTQSPTHLIKTRGQQVTLRCSSQSGHNTVSWYQQALGQGPQFIFQYYREEENGRGNFPPRFSGLQFPNYSSELNVNALELDDSALYLCASSRGQVARPPYGYTFGSGTRLTVV.

The CDR3: CASSPSPGTGYNEQFF. Here the CDR3 DNA reads TGTGCCAGCAGCCCAAGCCCCGGGACAGGTTACAATGAGCAGTTCTTC. The chain has TRBV5-4 and TRBJ2-1, with 8 bases fitting TRBD1. Germline V CDR1 and CDR2: SGHNT, YYREEE (reference sequence). The V gene end was trimmed by 4 bases and the J gene end by 4 bases; junction bases not matched to a gene: 10. The CDR3 has 16 amino acids.

This clone came up a few times. The chain links TRBV5-1 to TRBJ1-4; tentatively, D is TRBD1 (5 bases). The CDR3 has 12 residues. CDR1 SGHRS and CDR2 YFSETQ come from the germline V gene. V gave up 5 bases and J gave up 5 bases, with 7 bases separating them. CDR3 DNA: TGCGCCAGCAGGGAGGGGAATGAAAAACTGTTTTTT. Its translation is CASREGNEKLFF.

The CDR3 DNA sequence: TGCGCCAGCAGACTAGGGACAGGCCAAGAGACCCAGTACTTC. It encodes CASRLGTGQETQYF. The chain combines TRBV5-1 with TRBJ2-5; 8 positions agree with TRBD1. The ends lost 5 bases at V and 1 base at J; junction bases unmatched: 4. CDR3 length: 14 amino acids. Germline V gene data show CDR1 as SGHRS and CDR2 as YFSETQ.

The gene calls are TRBV18 and TRBJ1-1; a possible D gene is TRBD1 (5 bases). The germline V gene has CDR1 KGHSH and CDR2 LQKENI. This CDR3 is 15 amino acids long. Trimming took off 2 bases at V and 1 base at J, with 11 bases between the two ends. This chain's CDR3 is CASSPNLQGNTEAFF. CDR3 coding DNA: TGTGCCAGCTCACCAAACCTTCAGGGGAACACTGAAGCTTTCTTT.

V usage is TRBV21-1 and J usage is TRBJ1-3. TRBV21-1 is shown as a pseudogene. This CDR3 has 16 residues. DNA of the CDR3: TGTGCCAGCAGCAAAGTGAAGCGGCGCTCTGGAAACACCATATATTTT. This gives the protein CASSKVKRRSGNTIYF.

The chain links TRBV19 to TRBJ1-2, with 7 bases that match TRBD1. From germline, CDR1 is LNHDA and CDR2 SQIVND (reference sequence). V trimming: 3 bases; J trimming: 6 bases; junction bases outside the gene matches: 4. CDR3 size: 13 residues. The CDR3 region has the DNA TGTGCCAGTAGTATCATACAGGGGAATGGCTACACCTTC. Its translation: CASSIIQGNGYTF.

The V call is TRBV23-1, the J call TRBJ1-2; weak D call: TRBD1 (6 bases). TRBV23-1 is recorded as an ORF, its role being uncertain. V shed 0 bases and J shed 8 bases, with 22 bases lying between them. This CDR3 contains 17 residues. CDR3 loop: CASSQSWGGATAFGYTF. The DNA for the CDR3 is TGCGCCAGCAGTCAATCGTGGGGGGGCGCGACTGCCTTCGGCTACACCTTC.

This clone was seen more than once but under ten times. This chain connects TRBV5-4 to TRBJ1-6, with a possible D match to TRBD1 (6 bases). The CDR3 sequence is 15 residues long. V was trimmed by 4 bases and J by 10 bases, leaving 18 bases between them. Germline CDR1 reads SGHNT; CDR2 reads YYREEE (reference sequence). CDR3 sequence (DNA): TGTGCCAGCAGCCCCAACCTGGACAGAGGGTCACCCCTCCACTTT. This encodes CASSPNLDRGSPLHF. The variable domain in full, with the rest retrieved from reference TRBV5-4 and TRBJ1-6, is ETGVTQSPTHLIKTRGQQVTLRCSSQSGHNTVSWYQQALGQGPQFIFQYYREEENGRGNFPPRFSGLQFPNYSSELNVNALELDDSALYLCASSPNLDRGSPLHFGNGTRLTVT.

The chain combines TRBV30 with TRBJ1-2; D call uncertain. This CDR3 is built from 14 residues. Germline V gene sequence: CDR1 GTSNPN, CDR2 SVGIG (reference sequence). V shed 0 bases and J shed 6 bases, with 14 bases lying between them. The CDR3 sequence: CAWSVRVGGHGYTF. The CDR3 DNA follows: TGTGCCTGGAGTGTACGGGTGGGAGGACATGGCTACACCTTC.

A few counts support this clone. The rearrangement uses TRBV7-2 and TRBJ2-7; D is unclear. CDR1 and CDR2 (germline): SGHTA, FQGNSA. V lost 0 bases and J lost 6, with 15 bases in between. The CDR3 contains 15 residues. In nucleotides, the CDR3 is TGTGCCAGCAGCTTAGCCCTGATAACTCCGGGCGAGCAGTACTTC. This codes for CASSLALITPGEQYF. Based on the CDR3 plus reference TRBV7-2 and TRBJ2-7, the full variable domain is GAGVSQSPSNKVTEKGKDVELRCDPISGHTALYWYRQSLGQGLEFLIYFQGNSAPDKSGLPSDRFSAERTGGSVSTLTIQRTQQEDSAVYLCASSLALITPGEQYFGPGTRLTVT.

The V call is TRBV18, the J call TRBJ1-5; 9 nucleotides match TRBD1. Germline loops: CDR1 KGHSH, CDR2 LQKENI. The CDR3 extends over 15 amino acids. V lost 1 base, J lost 7 bases, and 5 bases stayed unmatched. CDR3 residues: CASSPRDRAWQPQHF. The CDR3, as DNA: TGTGCCAGCTCACCACGGGACAGGGCGTGGCAGCCCCAGCATTTT.

The chain employs TRBV18 and TRBJ1-1; D perhaps matches TRBD1 (5 bases). The length of the CDR3 is 15 residues. Deletions cut 3 bases from V and 4 bases from J, with 15 bases between. CDR1 is KGHSH and CDR2 is LQKENI in the germline V gene. The CDR3 loop reads CASSPPGRGGTEAFF. DNA of the CDR3: TGTGCCAGCTCACCGCCAGGGAGGGGAGGCACTGAAGCTTTCTTT.

The J gene is TRBJ2-5, the V gene TRBV29-1, with TRBD1 matching 8 bases. From germline, CDR1 is SQVTM and CDR2 ANQGSEA. This CDR3 spans 13 amino acids. J lost 7 bases, V lost 6 bases, and 10 bases had no gene match. The CDR3 loop reads CSVLTGGSGTQYF. CDR3 DNA sequence: TGCAGCGTGCTAACAGGGGGTTCGGGGACCCAGTACTTC.